Presented here are 32 T cell receptor beta chains from one specimen sequenced in a study of T cell repertoires in cytomegalovirus infection. In TCRdb, the reads were re-called with MiXCR into one record per CDR3 protein. Seen here are under 90,000 distinct CDR3 sequences, approximately 46% observed once, and the top ten hold about 92%. These receptors' antigens are unknown. Sequences were derived from CD8+ T cells from cultured PBMCs, sampled from culture after CMV antigen stimulation. Source of these receptors: a human donor in good health (CMV status not recorded). Some clones in this sample may be carry-over from other donors' samples.

This sequence joins TRBV6-1 and TRBJ2-1, with D possibly TRBD1 on 5 matching bases. From germline, CDR1 is MNHNS and CDR2 SASEGT. The V gene lost 3 bases and the J gene lost 5 bases, with 20 bases spanning the gap. The CDR3 sequence is 17 residues long. The CDR3 nucleotides are TGTGCCAGCAGTGATTCCTATGAAAGAGAAGGGGACAATGAGCAGTTCTTC. Protein product: CASSDSYEREGDNEQFF.

This clonotype has just a few counts. The chain has TRBV7-6 and TRBJ2-7; D gene unclear. Per germline, CDR1 SGHVS and CDR2 FNYEAQ. The CDR3 sequence is 13 residues long. V gave up 0 bases and J gave up 3 bases, with 6 bases separating them. CDR3 sequence reads: CASSLAPFYEQYF. In DNA form, the CDR3 reads TGTGCCAGCAGCTTAGCGCCATTCTACGAGCAGTACTTC.

This clonotype has a single count. The V and J genes are TRBV14 and TRBJ1-1, with D possibly being TRBD1 (6 bases). The CDR3 has 14 amino acids. CDR1 and CDR2 from the germline V gene are SGHDN and FVKESK. V lost 5 bases and J lost 10, with 20 bases in between. CDR3 DNA sequence: TGTGCCAGCAGCACCCGGGACACCGCTGAGGGAGCTTTCTTT. This gives the protein CASSTRDTAEGAFF.

The chain combines TRBV12-3 or TRBV12-4 with TRBJ1-2; 7 bases line up with TRBD1. Losses at the gene ends were 6 bases for V and 2 bases for J; bases not matched to a gene: 3. The CDR3 runs to 13 residues. CDR3 sequence (DNA): TGTGCCAGCAGAGAGGGACAGAACTATGGCTACACCTTC. Its translation: CASREGQNYGYTF.

This chain connects TRBV7-8 to TRBJ2-7; 7 bases are a match to TRBD2. The germline V gene has CDR1 SGHVS and CDR2 FQNEAQ. J lost 4 bases, V lost 3 bases, and 6 bases had no gene match. The CDR3 is made up of 14 amino acids. CDR3 sequence reads: CASSFRGRGYEQYF. The CDR3 DNA sequence: TGTGCCAGCAGCTTTCGAGGGAGGGGTTACGAGCAGTACTTC. The full variable domain, in which reference TRBV7-8 and TRBJ2-7 provide the parts outside the CDR3, is GAGVSQSPRYKVAKRGQDVALRCDPISGHVSLFWYQQALGQGPEFLTYFQNEAQLDKSGLPSDRFFAERPEGSVSTLKIQRTQQEDSAVYLCASSFRGRGYEQYFGPGTRLTVT.

This chain joins TRBV6-8 and TRBJ1-3; possibly TRBD1 for D (5 bases). Deletions cut 2 bases from V and 1 base from J, with 9 bases between. The CDR3 has 15 residues. Looked up from germline, CDR1 is MNHGY and CDR2 is SAAAGT. The CDR3 spells CASSYQGESGNTIYF. The DNA for the CDR3 is TGTGCCAGCAGTTACCAGGGAGAGTCTGGAAACACCATATATTTT.

This clonotype was counted between two and nine times. The gene calls are TRBV27 and TRBJ2-7; the D is unclear. The CDR3 length is 15 residues. V was cut by 4 bases and J by 6 bases, with 19 bases left in between. CDR1 is MNHEY, CDR2 SMNVEV, per germline (reference sequence). The CDR3 protein is CASSYDGVGIGEQYF. The CDR3 nucleotides read TGTGCCAGCAGTTACGATGGGGTGGGGATTGGCGAGCAGTACTTC.

This chain uses TRBV7-2 with TRBJ2-1; unclear D gene. CDR3 length: 12 residues. The germline V gene encodes CDR1 SGHTA and CDR2 FQGNSA. Trimming shortened V by 5 bases and J by 8 bases, and 10 bases separated the two germline ends. The chain's CDR3 is CASSVKDHEQFF. Written as DNA, the CDR3 is TGTGCCAGCAGCGTTAAAGACCATGAGCAGTTCTTC.

The chain combines TRBV27 with TRBJ2-6; 10 nucleotides agree with TRBD1. The CDR3 runs 19 residues. Germline loops: CDR1 MNHEY, CDR2 SMNVEV (reference sequence). V lost 0 bases, J lost 0 bases, and 5 bases stayed unmatched. The DNA for the CDR3 is TGTGCCAGCAGTTTATCTCTGGACAGGGGGGCCTCTGGGGCCAACGTCCTGACTTTC. Translated, it gives CASSLSLDRGASGANVLTF.

V is TRBV6-1 and J is TRBJ2-3; D is unclear. The CDR3 loop spans 14 amino acids. V lost 8 bases and J 0 bases, leaving 12 bases between the germline ends. The germline gives CDR1 MNHNS, CDR2 SASEGT. For the CDR3, the DNA is TGTGCCAGCGAGGACCCCCCTAGCACAGATACGCAGTATTTT. This gives the protein CASEDPPSTDTQYF.

This clonotype appeared a few times. The chain employs TRBV7-8 and TRBJ1-5, with D maybe TRBD1 (6 bases). Germline-derived CDR1 and CDR2 are SGHVS and FQNEAQ. The CDR3 contains 15 residues. The ends were cut back, 3 bases at V and 6 bases at J, with 15 bases in the middle. The CDR3 region has the DNA TGTGCCAGCAGCTTCGGGGGCAGGGCAGGTCAGCCCCAGCATTTT. Translated: CASSFGGRAGQPQHF.

This sequence joins TRBV5-1 and TRBJ2-2; 9 bases are a match to TRBD1. The trim removed 0 bases at V and 0 bases at J, leaving 18 bases unmatched. The CDR3 runs to 22 residues. Germline V lookup: CDR1 SGHRS, CDR2 YFSETQ. CDR3 nucleotide sequence: TGCGCCAGCAGCTTGGCTCCCACTACCTCGGGACAGGGATCCCCGAACACCGGGGAGCTGTTTTTT. As protein: CASSLAPTTSGQGSPNTGELFF.

This sequence joins TRBV15 and TRBJ1-1; D might be TRBD1 (6 bases). Germline V gives CDR1 LNHNV, CDR2 YYDKDF (reference sequence). V was cut by 4 bases and J by 1 base, with 25 bases left in between. CDR3 length equals 19 residues. Here the CDR3 reads CATSTRRGERGATNTEAFF. CDR3 bases: TGTGCCACCAGCACGAGGAGGGGGGAACGGGGGGCTACGAACACTGAAGCTTTCTTT.

V is TRBV7-2 and J is TRBJ2-5, with D perhaps matching TRBD1 or TRBD2 (5 bases each). With 1 base removed from V and 4 bases from J, the gap between germline ends came to 25 bases. The germline V gene has CDR1 SGHTA and CDR2 FQGNSA. The CDR3 has 19 amino acids. The CDR3 loop is CASSLVEGYEGIPTETQYF. The CDR3 bases are TGTGCCAGCAGCTTAGTAGAGGGCTATGAGGGGATACCGACAGAGACCCAGTACTTC.

The gene calls are TRBV7-6 and TRBJ2-2; the D gene is possibly TRBD1 (6 bases). V was shortened by 5 bases and J by 4 bases, with 17 bases between the two germline ends. CDR1 and CDR2 from the germline V gene are SGHVS and FNYEAQ. There are 16 residues in the CDR3. The CDR3, as DNA: TGTGCCAGCAGCCCAGCCAGGGGTCGTAGCACCGGGGAGCTGTTTTTT. Its translation: CASSPARGRSTGELFF.

In regard to this clonotype: A junction boundary mismatches the germline segment, possibly from a read error. V and J are TRBV28 and TRBJ2-7; a weak D match, TRBD2 (5 bases). This CDR3 has 14 residues. Germline V gene lookup returns CDR1 MDHEN and CDR2 SYDVKM. CDR3 DNA: TGTGCCAGCACTCCCACCCGAGTAGACTACGAGCACTACTTC. Translation gives CASTPTRVDYEHYF.

This clonotype was seen more than once but under ten times. This rearrangement joins TRBV12-3 or TRBV12-4 to TRBJ2-1, with 8 bases identical to TRBD1. Trimming removed 2 bases from V and 5 bases from J; junction bases left unmatched: 14. This CDR3 contains 18 residues. The chain's CDR3 is CASSLSHNARGLHNEQFF. Here the CDR3 DNA reads TGTGCCAGCAGTTTATCCCACAACGCCAGGGGGCTCCACAATGAGCAGTTCTTC.

The rearrangement joins TRBV6-1 to TRBJ1-5; D not resolved. Germline CDR1 is MNHNS and CDR2 is SASEGT. CDR3 size: 16 residues. V gave up 8 bases and J gave up 0 bases, with 17 bases separating them. CDR3 protein: CASRVRSSDSNQPQHF. The CDR3 DNA is TGTGCCAGCCGGGTCCGTTCCAGTGATAGCAATCAGCCCCAGCATTTT.

The chain employs TRBV11-2 and TRBJ1-1; unclear D gene. This CDR3 is 12 amino acids long. Trimming stripped 6 bases from V and 4 bases from J, with 9 bases between. The germline V gene has CDR1 SGHAT and CDR2 FQNNGV. CDR3 DNA: TGTGCCAGCAGACCCGCCCGCACTGAAGCTTTCTTT. Translating it yields CASRPARTEAFF.

This chain joins TRBV24-1 and TRBJ2-7, with D possibly being TRBD1 or TRBD2 (5 bases each). This CDR3 contains 15 residues. CDR1 KGHDR and CDR2 SFDVKD come from the germline V gene. Trimming left V 7 bases short and J 2 bases short, with 17 bases between. In DNA, the CDR3 is TGTGCCACCAGCCCCGGGGTGCAGGGAGCCTACGAGCAGTACTTC. It translates to CATSPGVQGAYEQYF.

The sample holds a few counts of this clonotype. V is TRBV5-1 and J is TRBJ2-7; 10 bases align to TRBD1. V shed 0 bases, J shed 2 bases, and the junction held 2 bases outside the gene matches. Looked up from germline, CDR1 is SGHRS and CDR2 is YFSETQ. There are 15 residues in the CDR3. DNA of the CDR3: TGCGCCAGCAGCTTGGGACAGGGGGCCACCTACGAGCAGTACTTC. Translation: CASSLGQGATYEQYF.

CDR3 coding DNA: TGTGCCAGCAGCCCAAACAGGGGTATCGCCGGGGAGCTGTTTTTT. Amino acid sequence: CASSPNRGIAGELFF. The chain links TRBV7-9 to TRBJ2-2; 7 nucleotides line up with TRBD1. The length of the CDR3 is 15 residues. Germline loops: CDR1 SEHNR, CDR2 FQNEAQ (reference sequence). Germline trimming cut 5 bases from V and 6 bases from J; bases unmatched to any gene: 9.

This clonotype has only a few counts. This chain connects TRBV6-6 to TRBJ2-7; 10 bases are a match to TRBD1. The trim removed 0 bases at V and 2 bases at J, leaving 4 bases unmatched. CDR3 length equals 16 residues. Germline CDR1 reads MNHNY; CDR2 reads SVGAGI (reference sequence). DNA for the CDR3: TGTGCCAGCAGTTACTCTGGGACAGGGGCAACCTACGAGCAGTACTTC. Its translation is CASSYSGTGATYEQYF.

This clonotype was seen repeatedly, ten times or more. This chain uses TRBV7-2 with TRBJ2-5, with TRBD2 identical over 10 bases. CDR1 and CDR2 (germline): SGHTA, FQGNSA. The CDR3 is made up of 17 amino acids. With V trimmed by 4 bases and J by 2 bases, 10 bases remained unmatched. The CDR3: CASSSTTSGSLQETQYF. CDR3 sequence (DNA): TGTGCCAGCAGCTCCACGACTAGCGGGTCTTTACAAGAGACCCAGTACTTC.

This clonotype was counted a single time. This chain connects TRBV5-4 to TRBJ2-2, with TRBD2 identical over 8 bases. The CDR3 loop spans 16 amino acids. With 1 base clipped from V and 0 bases from J, the junction kept 2 bases outside the gene matches. The germline V gene encodes CDR1 SGHNT and CDR2 YYREEE (reference sequence). The CDR3 DNA sequence: TGTGCCAGCAGCTTGTTGCGGGAGGCGAACACCGGGGAGCTGTTTTTT. Its translation: CASSLLREANTGELFF.

The V call is TRBV6-5, the J call TRBJ2-7; possible D gene TRBD1, 6 bases. Germline V gene sequence: CDR1 MNHEY, CDR2 SVGAGI. Trimming removed 0 bases from V and 6 bases from J, with 12 bases in between. This CDR3 has 14 amino acids. The CDR3 nucleotides are TGTGCCAGCAGTTACTCGGGACCAGGGGCCGAGCAGTACTTC. Translation gives CASSYSGPGAEQYF.

The chain links TRBV27 to TRBJ2-7; D call uncertain. The CDR3 loop spans 13 amino acids. Germline lookup yields CDR1 MNHEY and CDR2 SMNVEV (reference sequence). V was trimmed by 4 bases and J by 2 bases, leaving 9 bases between them. CDR3 coding DNA: TGTGCCAGCAGTTATGGGGTCCCCTACGAGCAGTACTTC. Translation gives CASSYGVPYEQYF.

This chain links TRBV7-1 with TRBJ2-7; D is uncertain. TRBV7-1 is an ORF for which the function is uncertain. With 3 bases removed from V and 2 bases from J, the gap between germline ends came to 5 bases. The CDR3 consists of 12 residues. CDR3 nucleotides: TGTGCCAGCAGCTCTGGGACCTACGAGCAGTACTTC. It codes for CASSSGTYEQYF.

CDR3 amino acids: CASSFLTGFSSPLHF. The CDR3 DNA reads as TGTGCCAGCAGCTTTTTGACAGGATTCTCTTCACCCCTCCACTTT. V usage is TRBV7-8 and J usage is TRBJ1-6; a possible D gene is TRBD1 (6 bases). Between the trimmed V and J ends, which lost 3 bases and 9 bases, there was a span of 15 bases. This CDR3 region has 15 residues. Germline V gene lookup returns CDR1 SGHVS and CDR2 FQNEAQ.

Ten or more counts support this clonotype. The chain has TRBV7-2 and TRBJ2-1; D uncertain. With 5 bases removed from V and 4 bases from J, the gap between germline ends came to 15 bases. The germline CDR1 and CDR2 sequences are SGHTA and FQGNSA. CDR3 length: 15 residues. The CDR3: CASSGRWSNYNEQFF. The CDR3 DNA is TGTGCCAGCAGCGGCCGGTGGAGTAATTACAATGAGCAGTTCTTC.

This clonotype was detected many times. This chain links TRBV7-8 with TRBJ2-1; 11 bases are a match to TRBD2. Germline CDR1 reads SGHVS; CDR2 reads FQNEAQ. The V and J ends lost 0 bases and 6 bases, in that order; junction bases with no gene match: 4. This CDR3 is built from 16 residues. In nucleotides, the CDR3 is TGTGCCAGCAGCTTAGCTCGACTAGCGGGATTCAATGAGCAGTTCTTC. Translation: CASSLARLAGFNEQFF. The whole variable domain, remainder taken from reference TRBV7-8 and TRBJ2-1, is GAGVSQSPRYKVAKRGQDVALRCDPISGHVSLFWYQQALGQGPEFLTYFQNEAQLDKSGLPSDRFFAERPEGSVSTLKIQRTQQEDSAVYLCASSLARLAGFNEQFFGPGTRLTVL.

In this sample, this clonotype turned up a few times. The chain employs TRBV6-1 and TRBJ2-4; TRBD1 or TRBD2 may be the D gene (5 bases each). Germline V CDR1 and CDR2: MNHNS, SASEGT. V dropped 6 bases and J dropped 5 bases, with 23 bases sitting between them. CDR3 length equals 17 residues. The CDR3 loop is CASRLDNQGWDENIQYF. DNA for the CDR3: TGTGCCAGCAGGTTGGACAACCAAGGCTGGGACGAAAACATTCAGTACTTC.